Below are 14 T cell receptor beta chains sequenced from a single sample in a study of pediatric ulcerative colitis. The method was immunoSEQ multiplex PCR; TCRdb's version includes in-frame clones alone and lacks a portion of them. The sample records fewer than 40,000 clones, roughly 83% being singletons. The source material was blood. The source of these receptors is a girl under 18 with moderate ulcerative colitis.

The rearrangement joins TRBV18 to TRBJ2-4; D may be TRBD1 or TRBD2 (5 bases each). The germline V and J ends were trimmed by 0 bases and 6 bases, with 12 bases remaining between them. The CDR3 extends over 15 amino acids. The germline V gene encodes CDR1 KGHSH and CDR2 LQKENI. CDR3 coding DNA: TGTGCCAGCTCACCACCGGATGGGACGAGAAACATTCAGTACTTC. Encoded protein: CASSPPDGTRNIQYF.

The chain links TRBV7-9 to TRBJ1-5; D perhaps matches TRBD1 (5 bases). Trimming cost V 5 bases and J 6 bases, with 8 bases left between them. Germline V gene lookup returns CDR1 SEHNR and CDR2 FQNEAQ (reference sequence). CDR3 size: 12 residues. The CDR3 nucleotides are TGTGCCAGCAGCGCAGGGATTCAGCCCCAGCATTTT. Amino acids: CASSAGIQPQHF.

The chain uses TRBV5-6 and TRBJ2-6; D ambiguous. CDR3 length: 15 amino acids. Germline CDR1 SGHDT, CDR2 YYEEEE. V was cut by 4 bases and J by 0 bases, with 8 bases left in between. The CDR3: CASSPEFSGANVLTF. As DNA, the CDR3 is TGTGCCAGCAGCCCCGAATTCTCTGGGGCCAACGTCCTGACTTTC.

The CDR3 here is CASSFNRALGQPQHF. CDR3 sequence (DNA): TGTGCCAGCAGCTTCAACAGGGCATTGGGTCAGCCCCAGCATTTT. This sequence joins TRBV5-6 and TRBJ1-5; tentative D call: TRBD1 (6 bases). The V end lost 2 bases, the J end lost 6 bases, and 15 bases lay between the germline ends. The germline gives CDR1 SGHDT, CDR2 YYEEEE. CDR3 size: 15 residues.

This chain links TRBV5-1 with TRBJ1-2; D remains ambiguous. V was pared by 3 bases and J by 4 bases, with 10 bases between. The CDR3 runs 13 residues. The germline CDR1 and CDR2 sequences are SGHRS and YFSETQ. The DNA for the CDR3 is TGCGCCAGCAGCTCGGACCGGATCTATGGCTACACCTTC. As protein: CASSSDRIYGYTF.

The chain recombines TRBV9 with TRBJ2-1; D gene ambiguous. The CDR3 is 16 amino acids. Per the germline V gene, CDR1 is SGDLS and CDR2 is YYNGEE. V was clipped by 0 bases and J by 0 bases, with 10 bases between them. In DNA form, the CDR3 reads TGTGCCAGCAGCGTAGATACAAGCGACTCCTACAATGAGCAGTTCTTC. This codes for CASSVDTSDSYNEQFF.

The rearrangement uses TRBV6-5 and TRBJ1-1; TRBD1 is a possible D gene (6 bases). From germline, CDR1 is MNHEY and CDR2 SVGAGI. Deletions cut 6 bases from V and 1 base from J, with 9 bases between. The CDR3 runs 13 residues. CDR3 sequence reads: CASRKTGNTEAFF. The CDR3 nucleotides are TGTGCCAGCAGAAAGACAGGGAACACTGAAGCTTTCTTT.

The CDR3 sequence is CAWSVSREKLFF. The CDR3 region has the DNA TGTGCCTGGAGTGTTAGCCGAGAAAAACTGTTTTTT. The rearrangement uses TRBV30 and TRBJ1-4; D is ambiguous. Germline V gene data show CDR1 as GTSNPN and CDR2 as SVGIG (reference sequence). Trimming took off 0 bases at V and 8 bases at J, with 7 bases between the two ends. This CDR3 comprises 12 residues.

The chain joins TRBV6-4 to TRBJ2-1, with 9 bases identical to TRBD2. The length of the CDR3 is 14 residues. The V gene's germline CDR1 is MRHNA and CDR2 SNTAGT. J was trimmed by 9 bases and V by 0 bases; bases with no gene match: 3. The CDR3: CASSDSAGGREQFF. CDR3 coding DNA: TGTGCCAGCAGTGACTCCGCGGGGGGGCGTGAGCAGTTCTTC.

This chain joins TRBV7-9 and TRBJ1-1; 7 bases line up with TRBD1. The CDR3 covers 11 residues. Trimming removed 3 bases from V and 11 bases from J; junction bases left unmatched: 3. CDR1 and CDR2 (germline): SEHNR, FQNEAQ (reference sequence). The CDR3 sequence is CASSFRQGAFF. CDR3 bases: TGTGCCAGCAGCTTTCGACAGGGTGCTTTCTTT.

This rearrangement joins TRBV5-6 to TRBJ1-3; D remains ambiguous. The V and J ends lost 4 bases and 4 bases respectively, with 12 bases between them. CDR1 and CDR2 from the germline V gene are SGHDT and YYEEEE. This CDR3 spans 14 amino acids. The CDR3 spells CASSLRAEGNTIYF. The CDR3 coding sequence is TGTGCCAGCAGCCTCCGGGCAGAAGGAAACACCATATATTTT.

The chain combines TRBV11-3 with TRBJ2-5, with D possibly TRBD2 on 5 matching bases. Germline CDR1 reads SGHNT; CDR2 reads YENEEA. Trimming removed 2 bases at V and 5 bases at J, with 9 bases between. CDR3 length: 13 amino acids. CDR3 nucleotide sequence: TGTGCCAGCAGCTTACAAGCGGCGGAGACCCAGTACTTC. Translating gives CASSLQAAETQYF.

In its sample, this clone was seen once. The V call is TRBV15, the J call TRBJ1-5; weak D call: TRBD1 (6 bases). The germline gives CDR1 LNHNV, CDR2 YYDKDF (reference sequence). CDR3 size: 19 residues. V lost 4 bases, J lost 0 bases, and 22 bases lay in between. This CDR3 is CATSNWGVEQGVSNQPQHF. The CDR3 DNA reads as TGTGCCACCAGCAATTGGGGGGTGGAACAGGGAGTTAGCAATCAGCCCCAGCATTTT.

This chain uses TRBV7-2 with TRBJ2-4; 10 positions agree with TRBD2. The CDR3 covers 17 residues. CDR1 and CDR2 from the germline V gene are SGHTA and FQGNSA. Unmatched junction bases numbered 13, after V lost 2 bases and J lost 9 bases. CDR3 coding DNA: TGTGCCAGCAGCTTATATGTTTCTAGCGGGAGCAGGGGCATTCAGTACTTC. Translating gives CASSLYVSSGSRGIQYF.